The rows below give T cell receptor beta chains drawn from one sample of a study of post-analysis software for immune sequencing data. One entry per CDR3 protein, called by TCRdb with MiXCR from the PCR reads. The sample contains approximately 730,000 distinct CDR3 sequences, 40% to 55% of which appear only once. What was sequenced was blood. These receptors were obtained from a girl between 5 and 17 years old with multiple sclerosis. Both conserved end residues are part of each CDR3. Each record gives: V gene, D gene, J gene, clone size, CDR3 DNA, CDR3 protein. The D gene is left open where the match is weak. Expanded clones are given a class, and other clones once, few, many or no size at all.

TRBV7-2	-	TRBJ2-7	few	TGTGCCAGCGCCTTAGGTCGGGCTACGCCCTACGAGCAGTACTTC	CASALGRATPYEQYF
TRBV6-6	-	TRBJ1-2	-	TGTGCCAGCAGCGACCTCAACTATGGCTACACCTTC	CASSDLNYGYTF
TRBV6-1	TRBD1	TRBJ2-5	-	TGTGCCAGCAGTGAAGCCGGGACAGGGGGCGGAGGTCGTAGAGAGCAGTACTTC	CASSEAGTGGGGRREQYF
TRBV27	TRBD1	TRBJ1-2	-	TGTGCCAGCAGTTACGGACAGGGCAGGTATGGCTACACCTTC	CASSYGQGRYGYTF
TRBV5-1	-	TRBJ1-2	-	TGCGCCAGCAGCTTGAGTGCAGCCAAGGGCTACACCTTC	CASSLSAAKGYTF
TRBV6-6	-	TRBJ2-5	few	TGTACCAGCAACCGGGATCTGGAGACCCAGTACTTC	CTSNRDLETQYF
TRBV7-2	TRBD1	TRBJ2-5	few	TGTGCCAGCAGCTTCTCTACAGGGGAACGTCAGACCCAGTACTTC	CASSFSTGERQTQYF
TRBV4-2	-	TRBJ1-5	few	TGTGCCAGCAGCCAAGATACAGTCAATAGCAATCAGCCCCAGCATTTT	CASSQDTVNSNQPQHF
TRBV28	-	TRBJ1-4	few	TGTGCCAGCAGCTTCTCGCGAAACGGGACTCTTAATGAAAAACTGTTTTTT	CASSFSRNGTLNEKLFF
TRBV7-3	-	TRBJ2-2	few	TGTGCCAGCAGCCGGGGGGGACAGGGAAGAACCGGGGAGCTGTTTTTT	CASSRGGQGRTGELFF
TRBV12-3/TRBV12-4	-	TRBJ1-2	-	TGTGCCAGCAGCCCAATACAGCTCTATGGCTACACCTTC	CASSPIQLYGYTF
TRBV3-1	-	TRBJ2-7	once	TGTGCCAGCAGCCAAGGCGGGACCCTAGGGGACGAGCAGTACTTC	CASSQGGTLGDEQYF
TRBV6-6	TRBD1	TRBJ2-5	-	TGTGCCAGCAGTCGTAGGGGACAGGGGGAGGTCCAAGAGACCCAGTACTTC	CASSRRGQGEVQETQYF
TRBV24-1	-	TRBJ2-3	-	TGTGCCACCAGTGCAGAACAGGGATTAAGTACCACAGATACGCAGTATTTT	CATSAEQGLSTTDTQYF
TRBV29-1	-	TRBJ2-7	-	TGCAGCGTTGAAGAATGGGGTGAGCAGTACTTC	CSVEEWGEQYF
TRBV30	-	TRBJ1-2	-	TGTGCCTGGAATCGGCCGGACGCTGGGTTTTATGGCTACACCTTC	CAWNRPDAGFYGYTF
TRBV5-1	-	TRBJ1-2	few	TGCGCCAGCAGCCTATCTAGCGGAACCTATGGCTACACCTTC	CASSLSSGTYGYTF
TRBV6-1	TRBD2	TRBJ2-7	-	TGTGCCAGCAGTGAAAAGAGACTAGCGTATTCCTACGAGCAGTACTTC	CASSEKRLAYSYEQYF
TRBV29-1	TRBD1	TRBJ2-6	-	TGCAGCGCCATTATGGCGGGACAGGGCCAATCTGGGGCCAACGTCCTGGCTTTC	CSAIMAGQGQSGANVLAF
TRBV13	TRBD1	TRBJ2-7	few	TGTGCCAGCAGCGCCCCGGGACAGTTCGTCGAGCAGTACTTC	CASSAPGQFVEQYF
TRBV20-1	-	TRBJ2-3	-	TGCAGTGCTACCATCCCAGGGCGGCGGGAAGATACGCAGTATTTT	CSATIPGRREDTQYF
TRBV7-9	-	TRBJ2-1	-	TGTGCCAGCAGCTTAGTCGGTCTTATGGGACTCGCACCCTACAATGAGCAGTTCTTC	CASSLVGLMGLAPYNEQFF
TRBV3-1	-	TRBJ2-3	-	TGTGCCAGCAGCCAAGGTTCAGCGGATACAGATACGCAGTATTTT	CASSQGSADTDTQYF
TRBV7-2	TRBD2	TRBJ2-6	-	TGTGCCAGCAGATCTCGCGGGGGTGGCCGCAACTCTGGGGCCAACGTCCTGACTTTC	CASRSRGGGRNSGANVLTF
TRBV28	-	TRBJ2-5	-	TGTGCCAGCAGTTTGATTGAGGACTCACTAGAGACCCAGTACTTC	CASSLIEDSLETQYF
TRBV14	-	TRBJ2-7	few	TGTGCCAGCAGCCAGACGATACAGGGACCAGGGTACTTC	CASSQTIQGPGYF
TRBV7-3	TRBD1	TRBJ1-2	few	TGTGCCAGCAGCCCCGGACAGGGCGAACTAAACTATGGCTACACCTTC	CASSPGQGELNYGYTF
TRBV7-6	-	TRBJ2-1	-	TGTGCCAGCAGCTTAAGCTCAAATCTTGGCAGTGAGCAGTTCTTC	CASSLSSNLGSEQFF
TRBV6-5	TRBD1	TRBJ1-4	-	TGTGCCAGCAGTTACTCGGGGACAGGGGGCGAAAAACTGTTTTTT	CASSYSGTGGEKLFF
TRBV7-9	-	TRBJ2-2	-	TGTGCCAGTGGGTCTCGCGAAGACACCGGGGAGCTGTTTTTT	CASGSREDTGELFF
TRBV7-9	-	TRBJ2-7	-	TGTGCCAGCAGCTTAGATGGGTCTCCGAAGCAGTACTTC	CASSLDGSPKQYF
TRBV14	TRBD1	TRBJ2-1	-	TGTGCCAGCAGCCTCGACAGGGGTATTTACAATGAGCAGTTCTTC	CASSLDRGIYNEQFF
TRBV7-2	-	TRBJ2-1	-	TGTGCCAGCAGCTTAGATCCCATACGTGAGCAGTTCTTC	CASSLDPIREQFF
TRBV20-1	TRBD1	TRBJ1-1	-	TGCAGTGCCGTAGAGGCAGGGGGCAACACTGAAGCTTTCTTT	CSAVEAGGNTEAFF
TRBV20-1	TRBD1	TRBJ2-7	-	TGCAGTGCTAGAGGAGGAGACAGGGGGCCCTACGAGCAGTACTTC	CSARGGDRGPYEQYF
TRBV5-6	-	TRBJ2-1	-	TGTGCCAGCAGCCAAGGAGGAATTGAGCAGTTCTTC	CASSQGGIEQFF
TRBV4-1	-	TRBJ2-1	few	TGCGCCAGCAGCCATGGGCAGGGTGATGAGCAGTTCTTC	CASSHGQGDEQFF
TRBV12-3/TRBV12-4	-	TRBJ2-7	-	TGTGCCAGCAGTTTAACTCGGGTCAGGAGCTCCTACGAGCAGTACTTC	CASSLTRVRSSYEQYF
TRBV29-1	TRBD2	TRBJ2-1	once	TGCAGCGTCCGCCGGGGGGTAGCGGGAGGCCTAGATTACAATGAGCAGTTCTTC	CSVRRGVAGGLDYNEQFF
TRBV29-1	-	TRBJ1-1	few	TGCAGCGTTGAAGGGGCCATGAACACTGAAGCTTTCTTT	CSVEGAMNTEAFF
TRBV4-2	TRBD2	TRBJ2-7	-	TGTGCCAGCAGCACACTAGCGGGAGGGCTTCGGGAGCAGTACTTC	CASSTLAGGLREQYF
TRBV7-9	TRBD1	TRBJ2-3	-	TGTGCCAGCAGCCCCACAGGGGGCAATGCCACAGATACGCAGTATTTT	CASSPTGGNATDTQYF
TRBV3-1	TRBD1	TRBJ1-4	few	TGTGCCAGCAGCCAAGTTGAATCGTGGTGGGGACAGCGGAATGAAAAACTGTTTTTT	CASSQVESWWGQRNEKLFF
TRBV10-3	TRBD2	TRBJ2-5	-	TGTGCCATCAGTGAGAGTCTAGCGGAAGAGACCCAGTACTTC	CAISESLAEETQYF
TRBV11-3	-	TRBJ2-1	-	TGTGCCAGCAGTGGGGCGTCGACATACAATGAGCAGTTCTTC	CASSGASTYNEQFF
TRBV6-5	-	TRBJ2-3	-	TGTGCCAGCAGTTACTCGAACGCAGGGGTGGATACGCACTATTTT	CASSYSNAGVDTHYF
TRBV7-2	-	TRBJ1-5	-	TGTGCCAGCAGCGCAGAGGGGTTGGGGGGGCAGCCCCAGCATTTT	CASSAEGLGGQPQHF
TRBV4-1	TRBD2	TRBJ2-5	few	TGCGCCAGCAGCCAAGACGAACTAGCGGAGAAAGAGACCCAGTACTTC	CASSQDELAEKETQYF
TRBV12-3/TRBV12-4	TRBD1	TRBJ2-7	few	TGTGCCAGCAGTGATGCGGGGACAGGCTACGAGCAGTACTTC	CASSDAGTGYEQYF